This T cell receptor beta chain was sequenced in a study of shared clonotypes between healthy human individuals (TCRdb year 2020). Study-level background: A couple of women and a few men aged 18 to 49 years were included in the cohort. To increase sequencing depth and limit assay-specific biases, TCR repertoire library preparation and sequencing were carried out by different laboratories using diverse techniques. Per donor, three plates each were used for CD4 naive and CD4 memory, two for CD8 naive, and one for CD8 memory. Blood TCR repertoires of about 5 healthy adults were deeply sequenced to estimate repertoire size and the extent of clonotype sharing between individuals. Leukapheresis yielded between about 0.85 and 10 billion PBMCs per donor. The full study reports these points: The genetic and exposure-history diversity represented was limited by the small number of donors. Even with the large sequencing depth, rarefaction of the sorted-subset datasets indicated that sequencing was incomplete. Higher generation probabilities were observed for clonotypes shared by all four sorted-subset donors than for non-shared clonotypes. Sampling was restricted to blood, and TCR repertoires in tissue are likely to differ from TCR repertoires in blood. Pairwise subsampling led to the expectation that sequencing depth would affect the degree of clonotype sharing among donors. Naive subsets generally had larger estimated clonotype richness than memory subsets did. Across a few donors, approximately 5% of naive CD4, roughly 3.8% of naive CD8, 2.3% of memory CD4, and roughly 0.4% of memory CD8 clonotypes were shared.

This clone has only one observation. What antigen it recognizes has not been identified. Base qualities are missing; no much larger clone stands one base away. CD8 naive samples were CD45RO-negative cells positively selected for CCR7, giving a CD45RA+CCR7+ population that excluded TemRA cells. Healthy HIV-negative adults with no recently reported acute infections or vaccinations were included as donors. Every donor was a Caucasian adult living in Nashville, Tennessee, USA. Blood was collected by leukapheresis, and PBMCs were isolated by Ficoll-Histopaque density gradient centrifugation and then cryopreserved in liquid nitrogen vapor phase. Purity and quantity of every magnetically sorted T cell population were checked by analytical flow cytometry. From each sorted fraction, genomic DNA was isolated and quantified by UV absorbance on a Nanodrop 2000c. At the junction V is shortened by 2 bases and J by 3 bases, with 29 bases in between. The germline V gene specifies SNHLY as CDR1 and FYNNEI as CDR2. The CDR3, cysteine through phenylalanine, is 21 amino acids long. The read is trimmed to its CDR3 DNA, 63 bases read in frame from base 1.

Using the deep immunoSEQ assay, TCR CDR3 regions were amplified from genomic DNA by multiplex PCR. Genomic DNA extracted from each cell subset was distributed evenly over all wells of several immunoSEQ 96-well plates, and each plate served as one replicate. Each replicate PCR for sorted subsets received about 200 ng genomic DNA, equal to about 30,000 T cell genomes. Purified libraries were quantified with a Qubit 3.0 fluorometer, sized on a Bioanalyzer 2100, and re-quantified with the KAPA Library Quantification kit. Each immunoSEQ 96-well plate was sequenced on its own single-read 150-cycle Illumina NextSeq 550 flow cell. Per the original workflow: The immunoSEQ output contained only junctional sequences without quality scores, so filtering could not match that applied to full-length reads. Sequences were annotated with PyIR, a Python wrapper for IgBLAST v1.9, using IMGT germline references to assign V/J genes and CDR3. Reads were removed for weak V/J assignments (E-value above 1e-6), missing CDR3, stop codons, out-of-frame junctions, or ambiguous translated residues. V3J clonotypes were defined as sequences sharing an identical inferred V gene, J gene, and CDR3 amino acid sequence. To compute the percentage overlap between repertoires, the number of shared unique clonotypes was divided by the size of the smaller repertoire. Repertoire richness was assessed with RTK rarefaction, the Chao1 estimator, and Recon v2.1 estimates of unobserved clonotypes. Generation probabilities were computed with OLGA for all TCRbeta clonotypes obtained by the gDNA method from several donors. Held by TCRdb, this immuneACCESS table contains in-frame sequences only and omits some clones. Under half of the omission traces to an unresolved V gene where checked; the cause of the rest is unknown. V, J and clone size are those of that table, while D and trimming were read from the DNA. This sample is represented by roughly 2 million clones; roughly 94% of them were singletons. The top ten constitute about 1.1% of the sample.

The TCR comes from a man aged 18 to 30 in good health. The rearranged chain carries TRBV2 and TRBJ2-1, and possibly TRBD2, on 6 matching bases. Sequenced input: naive CD8+ T cells sorted from blood. Sample cell subset or site, as interpreted from the label and publication: CD45RA+CCR7+. The DNA reads as follows: TGTGCCAGCAGTGAACCGCGTTGGGTTTCGTGGAGGGAGGAAATCTACAATGAGCAGTTCTTC. Translated, this is CASSEPRWVSWREEIYNEQFF.